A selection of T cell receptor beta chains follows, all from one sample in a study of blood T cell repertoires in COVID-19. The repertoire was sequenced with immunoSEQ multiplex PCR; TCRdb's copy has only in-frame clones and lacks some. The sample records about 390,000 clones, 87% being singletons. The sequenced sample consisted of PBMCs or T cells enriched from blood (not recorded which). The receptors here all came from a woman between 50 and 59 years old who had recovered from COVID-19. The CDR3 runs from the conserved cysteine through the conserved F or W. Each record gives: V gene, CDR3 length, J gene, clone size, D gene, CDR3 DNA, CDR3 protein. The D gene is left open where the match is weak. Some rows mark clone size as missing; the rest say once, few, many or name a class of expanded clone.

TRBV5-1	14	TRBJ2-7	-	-	TGCGCCAGCAGCTTGGCGGCGCGGTCCTACGAGCAGTACTTC	CASSLAARSYEQYF
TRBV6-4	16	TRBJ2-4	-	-	TGTGCCAGCAGTGACCTCTTCCGGGACAAGAAAAACATTCAGTACTTC	CASSDLFRDKKNIQYF
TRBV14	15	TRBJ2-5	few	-	TGTGCCAGCAGCCAACCTCGACAGTGGGGAGAGACCCAGTACTTC	CASSQPRQWGETQYF
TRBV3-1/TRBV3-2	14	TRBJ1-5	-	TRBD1	TGTGCCAGCAGCGTAGGGGGCAGCAATCAGCCCCAGCATTTT	CASSVGGSNQPQHF
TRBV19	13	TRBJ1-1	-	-	TGTGCCAGTAGTAGGGGCCTGAACACTGAAGCTTTCTTT	CASSRGLNTEAFF
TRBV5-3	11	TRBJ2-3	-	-	TGTGCCAGAAGCTTGGACAGGTCGCAGTATTTT	CARSLDRSQYF
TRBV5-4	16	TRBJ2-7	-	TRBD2	TGTGCCAGCAGCTTGGCGCGCGGGGGAACCAACTACGAGCAGTACTTC	CASSLARGGTNYEQYF
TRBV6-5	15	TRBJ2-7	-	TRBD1	TGTGCCAGCAGTCGGGGGACAGGGGGTTTATACGAGCAGTACTTC	CASSRGTGGLYEQYF
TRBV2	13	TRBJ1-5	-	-	TGTGCCACCTCTGTGGAGCGGAGTCAGCCCCAGCATTTT	CATSVERSQPQHF
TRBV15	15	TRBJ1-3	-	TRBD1	TGTGCCACCAGCAGAGATGCGGACAGGGTTGACACCATATATTTT	CATSRDADRVDTIYF
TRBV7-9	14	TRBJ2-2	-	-	TGTGCCAGCAGCTTAAAGGGCGAGGGCGGGGAGCTGTTTTTT	CASSLKGEGGELFF
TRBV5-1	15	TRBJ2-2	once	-	TGCGCCAGCAGCTTCGCGGGGCAGGGCACCGGGGAGCTGTTTTTT	CASSFAGQGTGELFF
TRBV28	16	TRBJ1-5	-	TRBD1	TGTGCCAGCAGTTTACTGCCGGGACAGGGGAATCAGCCCCAGCATTTT	CASSLLPGQGNQPQHF
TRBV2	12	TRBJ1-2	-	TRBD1	TGTGCCAGCAGCGGGGACAGCTATGGCTACACCTTC	CASSGDSYGYTF
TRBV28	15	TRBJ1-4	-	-	TGTGCCAGCACCCCCAGACTGGGGGGGGTTGAAAAACTGTTTTTT	CASTPRLGGVEKLFF
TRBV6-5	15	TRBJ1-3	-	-	TGTGCCAGCAGTTACTCGAGCAGGGCTGGAAACACCATATATTTT	CASSYSSRAGNTIYF
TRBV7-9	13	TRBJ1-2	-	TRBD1	TGTGCCAGCAGCGGGACAGCTAACTATGGCTACACCTTC	CASSGTANYGYTF
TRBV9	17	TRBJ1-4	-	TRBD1	TGTGCCAGCAGCGCCACCCTCGGGGCAGGGGGGAATGAAAAACTGTTTTTT	CASSATLGAGGNEKLFF
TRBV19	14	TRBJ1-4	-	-	TGTGCCAGTAGTATTGGGCAGGGGAATGAAAAACTGTTTTTT	CASSIGQGNEKLFF
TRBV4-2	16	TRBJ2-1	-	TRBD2	TGTGCCAGCAGCCAAGATACGGGGGGCTCCTACAATGAGCAGTTCTTC	CASSQDTGGSYNEQFF
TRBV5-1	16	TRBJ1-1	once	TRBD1	TGCGCCAGCAGATCGCTAGCCGGGACAGGGAACACTGAAGCTTTCTTT	CASRSLAGTGNTEAFF
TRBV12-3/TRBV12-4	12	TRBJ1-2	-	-	TGTGCCAGCAGTTCACAGGGATATGGCTACACCTTC	CASSSQGYGYTF
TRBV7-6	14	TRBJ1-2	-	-	TGTGCCAGCAGTCTTCCCCTTAGCAACTATGGCTACACCTTC	CASSLPLSNYGYTF
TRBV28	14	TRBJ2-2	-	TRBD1	TGTGCCAGTGCGAGGGGGCAGATCCCCGGGGAGCTGTTTTTT	CASARGQIPGELFF
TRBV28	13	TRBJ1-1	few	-	TGTGCCAGCAGTCGTACGGTGAACACTGAAGCTTTCTTT	CASSRTVNTEAFF
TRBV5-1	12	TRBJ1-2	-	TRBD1	TGCGCCAGCAGCCTAGACAGGGGAGGCTACACCTTC	CASSLDRGGYTF
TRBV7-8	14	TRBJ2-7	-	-	TGTGCCAGCAGACGCGGGGACCGGCGCTACGAGCAGTACTTC	CASRRGDRRYEQYF
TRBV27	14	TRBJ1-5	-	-	TGTGCCAGCAGTTCCTTTCGAACGGATCAGCCCCAGCATTTT	CASSSFRTDQPQHF
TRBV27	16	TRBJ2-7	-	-	TGTGCCAGCAGTTTCGAGCGCGGACTACCTTCCTACGAGCAGTACTTC	CASSFERGLPSYEQYF
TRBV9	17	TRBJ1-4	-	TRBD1	TGTGCCAGCAGCAAGTGGGGGACAGGGTCAACTAATGAAAAACTGTTTTTT	CASSKWGTGSTNEKLFF
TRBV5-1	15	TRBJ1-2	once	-	TGCGCCAGCAGTTTTCAGGGGAAGGGTGACTATGGCTACACCTTC	CASSFQGKGDYGYTF
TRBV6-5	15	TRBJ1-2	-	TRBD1	TGTGCCAGCGGGGTGGACAAGGACAGGCCGTATGGCTACACCTTC	CASGVDKDRPYGYTF
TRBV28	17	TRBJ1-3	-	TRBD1	TGTGCCAGCAGAAACCCCCCCGGGACAGCCTCTGGAAACACCATATATTTT	CASRNPPGTASGNTIYF
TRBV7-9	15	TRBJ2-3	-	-	TGTGCCAGCAGAATACTGCCGGGAAACACAGATACGCAGTATTTT	CASRILPGNTDTQYF
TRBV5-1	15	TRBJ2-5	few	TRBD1	TGCGCCAGCAGCTCGAATACAGGGGGAAGTGAGACCCAGTACTTC	CASSSNTGGSETQYF
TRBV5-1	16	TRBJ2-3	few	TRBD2	TGCGCCAGCGCCACGGGGGGGACCTCATCCACAGATACGCAGTATTTT	CASATGGTSSTDTQYF
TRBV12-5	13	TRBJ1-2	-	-	TGTGCTAGTGGTTGGACCGGGGTCGGGGGCTACACCTTC	CASGWTGVGGYTF
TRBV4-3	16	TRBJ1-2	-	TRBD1	TGCGCCAGCAGCCAAGATCGGGGACAGGGGGCATTTGGCTACACCTTC	CASSQDRGQGAFGYTF
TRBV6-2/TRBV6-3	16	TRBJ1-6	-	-	TGTGCCAGCAGCCCTTACGACAGCTCCTATAATTCACCCCTCCACTTT	CASSPYDSSYNSPLHF
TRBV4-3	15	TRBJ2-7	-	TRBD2	TGCGCCAGCAGCCAAACGGCTAGCGGGGGCTACGAGCAGTACTTC	CASSQTASGGYEQYF
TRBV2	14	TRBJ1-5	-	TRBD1	TGTGCCAGCAGTGAGGGACAGGGCAATCAGCCCCAGCATTTT	CASSEGQGNQPQHF
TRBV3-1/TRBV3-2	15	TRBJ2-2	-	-	TGTGCCAGCAGCCAAGCCAGGTTGTCCACCGGGGAGCTGTTTTTT	CASSQARLSTGELFF
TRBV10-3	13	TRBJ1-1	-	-	TGTGCCATCAGTGAGGCGGGCCACACTGAAGCTTTCTTT	CAISEAGHTEAFF
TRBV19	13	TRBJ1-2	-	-	TGTGCCAGTAAATGGGCGGGGGGCACGGGCTACACCTTC	CASKWAGGTGYTF
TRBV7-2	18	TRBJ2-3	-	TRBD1	TGTGCCAGCAGCTCCGGCAGGGGGAGCTTGGTAGGCACAGATACGCAGTATTTT	CASSSGRGSLVGTDTQYF
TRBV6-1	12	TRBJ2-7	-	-	TGTGCCAGCAGTGAAAGCCTTTACGAGCAGTACTTC	CASSESLYEQYF